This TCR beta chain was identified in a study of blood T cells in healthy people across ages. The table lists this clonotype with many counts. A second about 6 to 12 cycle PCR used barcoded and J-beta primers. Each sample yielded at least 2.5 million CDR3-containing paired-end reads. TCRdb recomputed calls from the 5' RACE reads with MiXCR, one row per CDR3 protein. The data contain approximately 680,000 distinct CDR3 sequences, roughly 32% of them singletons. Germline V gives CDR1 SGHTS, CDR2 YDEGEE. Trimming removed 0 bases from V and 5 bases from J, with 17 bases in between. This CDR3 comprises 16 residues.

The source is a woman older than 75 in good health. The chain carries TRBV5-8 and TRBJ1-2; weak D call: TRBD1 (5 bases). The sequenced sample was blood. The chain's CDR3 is CASSLAVSQEGYGYTF. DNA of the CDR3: TGTGCCAGCAGCTTGGCAGTATCTCAAGAGGGGTATGGCTACACCTTC.